The rows below give T cell receptor beta chains drawn from one sample of a study of blood T cells in healthy people across ages. MiXCR, applied by TCRdb to the 5' RACE reads, yields one record per CDR3 protein. The data show around 1.7 million distinct CDR3 sequences, 25% to 30% seen once. Input material: blood. The receptors shown here come from a woman aged 30 to 39 in good health. The conserved cysteine and the conserved F or W are not part of the CDR3 here. D genes are given only for firm matches. Clone sizes are given selectively: once, few, many, or a class where the clone is expanded.

cdr3_length	v_call	j_call	clone_size	d_call	cdr3_aa
12	TRBV5-1	TRBJ2-5	few	TRBD1	ATADRVTPETQY
10	TRBV20-1	TRBJ2-5	many	.	SARFRQETQY
7	TRBV7-3	TRBJ1-6	.	.	ATNSPLH
12	TRBV11-2	TRBJ2-1	many	TRBD2	ASRVAGGLNEQF
12	TRBV7-2	TRBJ2-7	.	.	ASNSTGTSYEQY
13	TRBV9	TRBJ2-5	.	.	ASSARLTGRETQY
12	TRBV6-6	TRBJ2-5	.	.	AGAMGDSQETQY
12	TRBV7-8	TRBJ1-2	few	.	ASSLRETNYGYT
14	TRBV4-1	TRBJ2-7	many	.	ASSQDRDTASYEQY
13	TRBV2	TRBJ2-1	.	.	ASSEVGAGVNEQF
13	TRBV28	TRBJ2-3	few	.	ASSLSLPSTDTQY
12	TRBV4-2	TRBJ2-3	few	.	ASSQEEGRDTQY
14	TRBV7-9	TRBJ2-1	few	.	ASSLASSAFYNEQF
16	TRBV12-3/TRBV12-4	TRBJ2-1	.	TRBD1	ASSSVPRATGFDNEQF
19	TRBV4-1	TRBJ2-4	few	TRBD2	ASSPVPVDSGGAEAKNIQY
12	TRBV18	TRBJ2-7	few	.	ASSADRAAYEQY
14	TRBV2	TRBJ2-7	.	TRBD2	ASSDPTSGSSYEQY
13	TRBV15	TRBJ2-3	few	TRBD2	ATRRRGGNTDTQY
13	TRBV6-5	TRBJ1-1	.	.	ASSYGDGPSTEAF
14	TRBV6-6	TRBJ2-5	.	TRBD2	ASSGIGTSVLGEQY
12	TRBV2	TRBJ2-5	.	TRBD1	ASGAGQGQETQY
13	TRBV5-1	TRBJ2-5	.	TRBD2	ASTLAGGPVETQY
15	TRBV7-3	TRBJ1-5	many	TRBD1	ASRMGRGYYSNQPQH
13	TRBV7-2	TRBJ2-3	few	.	ASSSRAGAGDTQY
12	TRBV10-3	TRBJ2-7	.	TRBD2	AISGGGRPYEQY
11	TRBV20-1	TRBJ2-4	many	.	SAAWAAKNIQY
15	TRBV11-3	TRBJ2-3	.	TRBD2	ASSHPRTSGSTDTQY
12	TRBV20-1	TRBJ1-3	few	.	SAREGALGNTIY
13	TRBV20-1	TRBJ2-7	.	.	SARDGEGGYYEQY
12	TRBV3-1	TRBJ2-1	.	TRBD1	ASSQGSGGNEQF
12	TRBV5-1	TRBJ2-2	few	.	ASSDTRNTGELF
10	TRBV30	TRBJ1-2	few	.	AWSPSVYGYT
13	TRBV7-2	TRBJ2-7	few	TRBD2	ASSLPSGSTYEQY
11	TRBV27	TRBJ2-7	.	.	ASSRNGPYEQY
13	TRBV5-1	TRBJ2-1	.	.	ASSLAGRDNNEQF